This T cell receptor beta chain was observed in a study of blood T cells in healthy people across ages. Study-wide points: The study regarded diversity estimates from one million T cells as underestimates.

Then a second PCR, running roughly 7 to 11 cycles, was carried out with a sample-barcoded 5' primer and a J-beta primer mix. One entry per CDR3 protein results from TCRdb running MiXCR on the 5' RACE reads. The sample has 1.5 million to 2 million distinct CDR3 sequences; roughly 43% are singletons. To note about this clonotype: Its antigen remains unknown.

Donation came from healthy Caucasian individuals in Russia who were aged 6 to 90. Roughly 10 milliliters of peripheral blood were drawn from each donor. Trimming removed 6 bases at V and 8 bases at J, with 10 bases between. The CDR3 is 10 residues long. CDR1 is SQVTM, CDR2 ANQGSEA, per germline. This sequence was found in a human donor in good health. This chain uses TRBV29-1 with TRBJ1-1; D gene uncertain. The source material was blood. This chain's CDR3 is CSVRNSEAFF. In DNA, the CDR3 is TGCAGCGTCCGGAACTCCGAAGCTTTCTTT.